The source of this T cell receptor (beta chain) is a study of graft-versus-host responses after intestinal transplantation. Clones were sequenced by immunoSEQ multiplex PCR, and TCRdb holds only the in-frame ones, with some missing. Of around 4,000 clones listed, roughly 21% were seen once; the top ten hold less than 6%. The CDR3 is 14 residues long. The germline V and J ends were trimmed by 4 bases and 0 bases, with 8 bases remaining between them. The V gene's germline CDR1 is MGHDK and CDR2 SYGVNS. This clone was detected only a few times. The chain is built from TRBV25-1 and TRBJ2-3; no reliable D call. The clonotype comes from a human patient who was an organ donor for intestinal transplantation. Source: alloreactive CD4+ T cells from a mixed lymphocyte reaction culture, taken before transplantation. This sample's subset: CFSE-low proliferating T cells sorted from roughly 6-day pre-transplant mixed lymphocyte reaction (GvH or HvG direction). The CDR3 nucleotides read TGTGCCAGCAGTGGTCAGACTAGCACAGATACGCAGTATTTT. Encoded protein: CASSGQTSTDTQYF.